This T cell receptor (beta chain) was sequenced during a study of PD-L1 blockade in urothelial cancer. Study-level information: At 3 weeks after treatment start (second dose) and again at 6 weeks, blood was analyzed.

The repertoire was sequenced with immunoSEQ multiplex PCR; TCRdb's copy has only in-frame clones and lacks some. The table includes tens of thousands of clones, roughly 90% detected once. As for time point: pretreatment peripheral blood. Between the trimmed V and J ends, which lost 7 bases and 1 base, there was a span of 10 bases. Germline V gene sequence: CDR1 SQVTM, CDR2 ANQGSEA. The CDR3 is 12 residues long. The input for sequencing was PBMCs, taken around atezolizumab (anti-PD-L1) treatment. This chain uses TRBV29-1 with TRBJ1-1; no firm D call. This clonotype originated in a donor at least 40 years old with urothelial cancer. In nucleotides, the CDR3 is TGCAGCGGTCGCAGACAGAACACTGAAGCTTTCTTT. Amino acids: CSGRRQNTEAFF.